A single sample gave rise to the 4 T cell receptor beta chains below, sequenced in a study of a mutant IDH1 vaccine in newly diagnosed glioma. Some clones are missing from TCRdb's copy, which holds only in-frame ones; the method was immunoSEQ multiplex PCR. The sample has about 35,000 clones, around 80% seen once. Stated time point: baseline, week 1 (first vaccination visit). Treatment noted: pre-vaccination baseline after standard-of-care therapy. Sample: peripheral blood mononuclear cells (PBMCs), taken from a glioma patient treated with radiotherapy, temozolomide or both. Receptor source: a man between 45 and 60 years old with glioma. Some clones in this sample may be carry-over from other donors' samples.

V and J are TRBV6-5 and TRBJ1-5; no clear D. This CDR3 contains 13 residues. Germline CDR1 is MNHEY and CDR2 is SVGAGI. Trimming stripped 6 bases from V and 5 bases from J, with 11 bases between. The CDR3 loop is CASSQRRHQPQHF. The CDR3 nucleotides read TGTGCCAGCAGCCAGAGGCGGCATCAGCCCCAGCATTTT.

The J gene is TRBJ2-2, the V gene TRBV6-1, with 7 bases that match TRBD2. V shed 0 bases and J 3 bases; nucleotides not matched to a gene: 1. The germline V gene encodes CDR1 MNHNS and CDR2 SASEGT. The CDR3 contains 15 residues. The CDR3 DNA follows: TGTGCCAGCAGTGAAGCGGCGGGGGACACCGGGGAGCTGTTTTTT. It specifies CASSEAAGDTGELFF.

This clone occurred once. V and J are TRBV25-1 and TRBJ1-2; D may be TRBD1 (5 bases). Trimming left V 8 bases short and J 8 bases short, with 21 bases between. The germline V gene has CDR1 MGHDK and CDR2 SYGVNS. The CDR3 is 14 amino acids. CDR3 DNA: TGTGCCAGCGCGGCAGGATGGGGACTGGGAGGCTACACCTTC. Encoded protein: CASAAGWGLGGYTF.

The chain joins TRBV25-1 to TRBJ2-3; maybe TRBD2 (5 bases). Germline CDR1 and CDR2: MGHDK and SYGVNS. This CDR3 region has 13 residues. V was cut by 5 bases and J by 5 bases, with 11 bases left in between. CDR3 amino acids: CASSLTRGDTQYF. CDR3 DNA sequence: TGTGCCAGCAGTCTGACCCGGGGAGATACGCAGTATTTT.